The 15 T cell receptor beta chains reported below all come from one sample, sequenced in a study of OX40 agonist ivuxolimab in advanced cancers. Libraries were prepared by immunoSEQ multiplex PCR; TCRdb keeps only in-frame clonotypes and omits some of them. Of roughly 67,000 clones listed, 80% to 90% were seen once; the top ten hold under 2%. Sequenced here: CD4+ or CD8+ T cells sorted from blood, sampled in a trial of the OX40 agonist ivuxolimab. The receptors come from an adult with an advanced solid tumor such as melanoma, head and neck, liver or kidney cancer.

V is TRBV27 and J is TRBJ2-1; D unclear. Germline CDR1 and CDR2: MNHEY and SMNVEV (reference sequence). The CDR3 is 11 residues long. The V gene lost 3 bases and the J gene lost 7 bases, with 4 bases spanning the gap. In DNA, the CDR3 is TGTGCCAGCAGTTTCCTGAATGAGCAGTTCTTC. It encodes CASSFLNEQFF.

The rearrangement links TRBV25-1 to TRBJ2-7, with D uncertain. Germline-derived CDR1 and CDR2 are MGHDK and SYGVNS. This CDR3 has 12 residues. The germline V and J ends were trimmed by 5 bases and 2 bases, with 7 bases remaining between them. Here the CDR3 DNA reads TGTGCCAGCAGTCCGGTGCCCTACGAGCAGTACTTC. Its translation is CASSPVPYEQYF.

This clone was counted ten times or more. The chain has TRBV6-4 and TRBJ2-7; TRBD2 might be the D (6 bases). V was cut by 2 bases and J by 0 bases, with 14 bases left in between. The CDR3 runs to 16 residues. Germline V gene sequence: CDR1 MRHNA, CDR2 SNTAGT. The CDR3 nucleotides read TGTGCCAGCAGTGACCCGCAGGTCGGGAGCTCCTACGAGCAGTACTTC. It yields the protein CASSDPQVGSSYEQYF.

V gene TRBV9 combines with J gene TRBJ2-5, with a weak D call TRBD2 (6 bases). From germline, CDR1 is SGDLS and CDR2 YYNGEE. V was trimmed by 4 bases and J by 3 bases, leaving 16 bases between them. The CDR3 has 15 residues. The CDR3, as DNA: TGTGCCAGCAGCCCCAACCCGGGAGCGGAAGAGACCCAGTACTTC. Translated, it gives CASSPNPGAEETQYF.

The chain recombines TRBV6-5 with TRBJ2-2, with a possible D match to TRBD2 (5 bases). CDR3 length: 15 amino acids. Germline CDR1 and CDR2: MNHEY and SVGAGI. Trimming took off 6 bases at V and 6 bases at J, with 17 bases between the two ends. The CDR3 region is CASRPVSGKAGELFF. The DNA for the CDR3 is TGTGCCAGCAGGCCAGTTTCGGGGAAGGCCGGGGAGCTGTTTTTT.

Notes on this clone: An end of the junction differs from the germline gene, which may be a read error. J is TRBJ1-1 and V is TRBV7-7; no reliable D call. CDR3 size: 13 residues. Germline CDR1 reads SSHAT; CDR2 reads FNYEAQ (reference sequence). The chain's CDR3 is CASSLSENTEAFF. The CDR3 bases are TGTGCTAGCAGCTTATCGGAGAACACTGAAGCTTTCTTT.

This chain links TRBV2 with TRBJ2-1; TRBD2 matches 8 bases. With 4 bases clipped from V and 5 bases from J, the junction kept 4 bases outside the gene matches. Germline assignment: CDR1 SNHLY and CDR2 FYNNEI. This CDR3 region has 14 residues. DNA for the CDR3: TGTGCCAGCAGTGTCCAACTAGCGGACAATGAGCAGTTCTTC. Translation gives CASSVQLADNEQFF.

The rearrangement uses TRBV7-9 and TRBJ2-3; D not certain. CDR1 is SEHNR and CDR2 is FQNEAQ in the germline V gene (reference sequence). This CDR3 contains 15 residues. V dropped 1 base and J dropped 3 bases, with 11 bases sitting between them. CDR3 bases: TGTGCCAGCAGCTTAGGACATCCCCGGACAGATACGCAGTATTTT. It is translated as CASSLGHPRTDTQYF.

This chain links TRBV18 with TRBJ2-7, with 8 bases identical to TRBD1. V dropped 6 bases and J dropped 5; count of bases not matched to a gene: 9. There are 14 residues in the CDR3. The germline CDR1 and CDR2 sequences are KGHSH and LQKENI. The CDR3 loop reads CASSQAAGGDEQYF. The CDR3 DNA sequence: TGTGCCAGCTCCCAGGCGGCAGGGGGCGACGAGCAGTACTTC. The entire variable domain, with the rest obtained from reference TRBV18 and TRBJ2-7, is as follows: NAGVMQNPRHLVRRRGQEARLRCSPMKGHSHVYWYRQLPEEGLKFMVYLQKENIIDESGMPKERFSAEFPKEGPSILRIQQVVRGDSAAYFCASSQAAGGDEQYFGPGTRLTVT.

This clone was seen just once. In DNA form, the CDR3 reads TGTGCCAGCAGCCCCCAGGTGCGGGAGGTCACCGGGGAGCTGTTTTTT. Its translation: CASSPQVREVTGELFF. The chain uses TRBV7-2 and TRBJ2-2; TRBD2 matches at 8 bases. This CDR3 spans 16 amino acids. With 5 bases clipped from V and 4 bases from J, the junction kept 9 bases outside the gene matches. Germline loops: CDR1 SGHTA, CDR2 FQGNSA.

V usage is TRBV30 and J usage is TRBJ2-3; 10 bases are shared with TRBD1. CDR1 GTSNPN and CDR2 SVGIG come from the germline V gene (reference sequence). The CDR3 covers 15 residues. J lost 3 bases, V lost 3 bases, and 6 bases had no gene match. The CDR3 loop is CAWRRTGGLTDTQYF. CDR3 bases: TGTGCCTGGAGGCGGACAGGGGGTTTAACAGATACGCAGTATTTT.

V and J are TRBV28 and TRBJ2-1; 7 bases agree with TRBD2. The CDR3 is made up of 14 amino acids. V was clipped by 2 bases and J by 9 bases; unmatched bases: 7. Germline V CDR1 and CDR2: MDHEN, SYDVKM. The chain's CDR3 is CASSLGGGPSEQFF. DNA of the CDR3: TGTGCCAGCAGTTTAGGGGGAGGGCCCAGTGAGCAGTTCTTC.

The chain recombines TRBV15 with TRBJ1-5, with a tentative D call TRBD1 (6 bases). The CDR3 covers 15 residues. Germline V CDR1 and CDR2: LNHNV, YYDKDF (reference sequence). The V gene lost 1 base and the J gene lost 5 bases, with 12 bases spanning the gap. In DNA, the CDR3 is TGTGCCACCAGCAGAGGGGGGGCAGGGGATCAGCCCCAGCATTTT. This encodes CATSRGGAGDQPQHF.

The CDR3 nucleotides are TGTGCCAGCAGTCCGGGACACCACTCTGGAAACACCATATATTTT. Translated, it gives CASSPGHHSGNTIYF. The gene calls are TRBV6-6 and TRBJ1-3; tentative D call: TRBD1 (6 bases). The CDR3 is made up of 15 amino acids. V was clipped by 5 bases and J by 0 bases, with 11 bases between them. Germline-derived CDR1 and CDR2 are MNHNY and SVGAGI (reference sequence).

This sequence joins TRBV7-9 and TRBJ2-7; 7 positions match TRBD1. V lost 5 bases and J lost 5; bases outside the gene matches: 6. Looked up from germline, CDR1 is SEHNR and CDR2 is FQNEAQ (reference sequence). The CDR3 has 13 amino acids. The DNA for the CDR3 is TGTGCCAGCAGCACCGACAGGGCCAACGAGCAGTACTTC. Its protein is CASSTDRANEQYF.